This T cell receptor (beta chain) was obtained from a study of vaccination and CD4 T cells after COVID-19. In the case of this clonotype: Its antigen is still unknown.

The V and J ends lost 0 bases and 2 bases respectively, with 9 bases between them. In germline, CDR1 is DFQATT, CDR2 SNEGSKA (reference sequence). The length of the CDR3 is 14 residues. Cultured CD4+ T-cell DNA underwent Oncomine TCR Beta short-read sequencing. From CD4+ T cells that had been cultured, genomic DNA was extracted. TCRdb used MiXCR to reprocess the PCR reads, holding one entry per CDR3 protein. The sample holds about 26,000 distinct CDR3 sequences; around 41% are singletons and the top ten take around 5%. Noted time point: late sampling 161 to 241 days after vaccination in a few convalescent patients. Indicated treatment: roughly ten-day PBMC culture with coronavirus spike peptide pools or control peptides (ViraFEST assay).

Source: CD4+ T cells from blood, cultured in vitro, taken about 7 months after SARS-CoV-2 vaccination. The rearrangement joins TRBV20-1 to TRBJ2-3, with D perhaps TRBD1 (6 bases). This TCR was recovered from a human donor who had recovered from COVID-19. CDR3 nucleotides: TGCAGTGCTAGAGACGGACAGACCACAGATACGCAGTATTTT. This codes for CSARDGQTTDTQYF.